This is a list of T cell receptor beta chains from one sample in a study of Ad26.COV2.S vaccination and SARS-CoV-2 variants. The assay was immunoSEQ multiplex PCR, and TCRdb's table has in-frame clones only and misses some. The data contain 410,000 or so clones, around 93% of them singletons. The sample here was peripheral blood, taken in a trial of Ad26.COV2.S vaccine versus placebo. The origin of the receptors is a person between 18 and 59 years old who received the Ad26.COV2.S COVID-19 vaccine or a placebo. The CDR3 runs from the conserved cysteine through the conserved F or W. The order of the fields is D gene, V gene, clone size, J gene, CDR3 protein, CDR3 DNA. D genes are given only for firm matches. Size tells how often a clone was seen (once, few, many) or the class of an expanded clone, and some rows leave it out.

d_call: .
v_call: TRBV28
clone_size: .
j_call: TRBJ2-7
cdr3_aa: CASSLYSYEQYF
cdr3_nt: TGTGCCAGCAGTTTATACAGCTACGAGCAGTACTTC

d_call: .
v_call: TRBV9
clone_size: .
j_call: TRBJ1-3
cdr3_aa: CASSLQGGAGSGNTIYF
cdr3_nt: TGTGCCAGCAGCCTCCAGGGAGGGGCCGGCTCTGGAAACACCATATATTTT

d_call: .
v_call: TRBV7-9
clone_size: .
j_call: TRBJ2-1
cdr3_aa: CASSLAVAEVRDEQFF
cdr3_nt: TGTGCCAGCAGCTTAGCGGTAGCCGAGGTTCGAGATGAGCAGTTCTTC

d_call: .
v_call: TRBV6-2/TRBV6-3
clone_size: .
j_call: TRBJ1-1
cdr3_aa: CASSYSSREGMAFF
cdr3_nt: TGTGCCAGCAGTTACTCGAGTAGAGAGGGTATGGCTTTCTTT

d_call: TRBD1
v_call: TRBV6-2/TRBV6-3
clone_size: few
j_call: TRBJ1-1
cdr3_aa: CASSYSISGGTEAFF
cdr3_nt: TGTGCCAGCAGTTACTCGATTTCAGGGGGCACTGAAGCTTTCTTT

d_call: .
v_call: TRBV4-3
clone_size: .
j_call: TRBJ2-2
cdr3_aa: CASSQEGRGTGELFF
cdr3_nt: TGCGCCAGCAGCCAAGAAGGGCGGGGTACCGGGGAGCTGTTTTTT

d_call: TRBD1
v_call: TRBV18
clone_size: .
j_call: TRBJ1-5
cdr3_aa: CASSQDREGNQPQHF
cdr3_nt: TGTGCCAGCTCACAAGACAGGGAGGGCAATCAGCCCCAGCATTTT

d_call: .
v_call: TRBV7-9
clone_size: .
j_call: TRBJ2-3
cdr3_aa: CASSLARLGESTDTQYF
cdr3_nt: TGTGCCAGCAGCTTAGCCCGTTTGGGGGAAAGCACAGATACGCAGTATTTT

d_call: TRBD1
v_call: TRBV4-3
clone_size: .
j_call: TRBJ1-5
cdr3_aa: CASSLGQGQPQHF
cdr3_nt: TGCGCCAGCAGCCTGGGACAGGGCCAGCCCCAGCATTTT

d_call: .
v_call: TRBV9
clone_size: .
j_call: TRBJ2-1
cdr3_aa: CASSVGDWNNEQFF
cdr3_nt: TGTGCCAGCAGCGTAGGGGACTGGAACAATGAGCAGTTCTTC

d_call: TRBD1
v_call: TRBV11-2
clone_size: .
j_call: TRBJ1-1
cdr3_aa: CASSWTGLYTEAFF
cdr3_nt: TGTGCCAGCAGTTGGACAGGGTTATACACTGAAGCTTTCTTT

d_call: .
v_call: TRBV5-4
clone_size: .
j_call: TRBJ2-1
cdr3_aa: CASSLDPGDEQFF
cdr3_nt: TGTGCCAGCAGCTTAGACCCGGGCGATGAGCAGTTCTTC

d_call: TRBD1
v_call: TRBV7-2
clone_size: .
j_call: TRBJ2-4
cdr3_aa: CASRGTGRDIQYF
cdr3_nt: TGTGCCAGCAGGGGGACAGGACGTGACATTCAGTACTTC

d_call: .
v_call: TRBV30
clone_size: many
j_call: TRBJ2-2
cdr3_aa: CAWGMGGPTGELFF
cdr3_nt: TGTGCCTGGGGGATGGGGGGCCCCACCGGGGAGCTGTTTTTT

d_call: TRBD2
v_call: TRBV7-8
clone_size: .
j_call: TRBJ2-3
cdr3_aa: CASSQTVAGPSTDTQYF
cdr3_nt: TGTGCCAGCAGCCAGACCGTAGCGGGGCCGAGCACAGATACGCAGTATTTT

d_call: TRBD2
v_call: TRBV15
clone_size: .
j_call: TRBJ2-3
cdr3_aa: CATSSTSGGTDTQYF
cdr3_nt: TGTGCCACCAGCAGTACTAGCGGGGGCACAGATACGCAGTATTTT

d_call: TRBD1
v_call: TRBV4-3
clone_size: .
j_call: TRBJ2-7
cdr3_aa: CASSRWTGTYEQYF
cdr3_nt: TGCGCCAGCAGCCGTTGGACAGGAACCTACGAGCAGTACTTC

d_call: .
v_call: TRBV7-2
clone_size: .
j_call: TRBJ2-7
cdr3_aa: CASSLARGSGSYEQYF
cdr3_nt: TGTGCCAGCAGCTTAGCTCGGGGATCTGGCTCCTACGAGCAGTACTTC

d_call: TRBD2
v_call: TRBV6-6
clone_size: .
j_call: TRBJ2-3
cdr3_aa: CASSEPTGTSGGQHTDTQYF
cdr3_nt: TGTGCCAGCAGCGAGCCCACCGGGACTAGCGGGGGGCAACACACAGATACGCAGTATTTT

d_call: .
v_call: TRBV4-3
clone_size: .
j_call: TRBJ2-3
cdr3_aa: CASSQGPGTPTDTQYF
cdr3_nt: TGCGCCAGCAGCCAAGGTCCAGGGACCCCCACAGATACGCAGTATTTT

d_call: .
v_call: TRBV6-5
clone_size: .
j_call: TRBJ1-2
cdr3_aa: CASRPSGTLNYGYTF
cdr3_nt: TGTGCCAGCAGACCCTCCGGGACCCTTAACTATGGCTACACCTTC

d_call: .
v_call: TRBV7-2
clone_size: .
j_call: TRBJ2-2
cdr3_aa: CASSLDPLFTGELFF
cdr3_nt: TGTGCCAGCAGCTTAGATCCGCTGTTCACCGGGGAGCTGTTTTTT

d_call: .
v_call: TRBV21-1
clone_size: .
j_call: TRBJ1-3
cdr3_aa: CASSKEPADYSGNTIYF
cdr3_nt: TGTGCCAGCAGCAAAGAGCCAGCGGATTACTCTGGAAACACCATATATTTT

d_call: .
v_call: TRBV4-1
clone_size: .
j_call: TRBJ2-7
cdr3_aa: CASSQDSTSSTYEQYF
cdr3_nt: TGCGCCAGCAGCCAAGACTCCACAAGCAGTACCTACGAGCAGTACTTC

d_call: .
v_call: TRBV7-9
clone_size: few
j_call: TRBJ2-7
cdr3_aa: CASSYGGVDYEQYF
cdr3_nt: TGTGCCAGCAGCTATGGGGGCGTCGACTACGAGCAGTACTTC

d_call: .
v_call: TRBV5-1
clone_size: .
j_call: TRBJ2-7
cdr3_aa: CASSLSASSYEQYF
cdr3_nt: TGCGCCAGCAGCTTGTCGGCCTCCAGCTACGAGCAGTACTTC

d_call: .
v_call: TRBV13
clone_size: .
j_call: TRBJ1-1
cdr3_aa: CASSPGVNTEAFF
cdr3_nt: TGTGCCAGCAGCCCCGGGGTGAACACTGAAGCTTTCTTT

d_call: .
v_call: TRBV4-3
clone_size: .
j_call: TRBJ2-1
cdr3_aa: CASSQDRVGNEQFF
cdr3_nt: TGCGCCAGCAGCCAAGACAGGGTGGGCAATGAGCAGTTCTTC

d_call: .
v_call: TRBV5-1
clone_size: .
j_call: TRBJ2-3
cdr3_aa: CASSLRIPDTQYF
cdr3_nt: TGCGCCAGCAGCTTGAGGATACCAGATACGCAGTATTTT

d_call: TRBD1
v_call: TRBV10-2
clone_size: .
j_call: TRBJ2-2
cdr3_aa: CASRDRGRSTGELFF
cdr3_nt: TGCGCCAGCAGGGACAGGGGGCGAAGCACCGGGGAGCTGTTTTTT

d_call: .
v_call: TRBV28
clone_size: .
j_call: TRBJ1-2
cdr3_aa: CASSWTPDYGYTF
cdr3_nt: TGTGCCAGCAGTTGGACCCCGGATTATGGCTACACCTTC

d_call: .
v_call: TRBV5-6
clone_size: .
j_call: TRBJ1-2
cdr3_aa: CASSSRDIGYTF
cdr3_nt: TGTGCCAGCAGCTCCCGGGACATCGGCTACACCTTC

d_call: .
v_call: TRBV6-5
clone_size: .
j_call: TRBJ1-1
cdr3_aa: CASSRYREMNTEAFF
cdr3_nt: TGTGCCAGCAGTCGGTACAGGGAGATGAACACTGAAGCTTTCTTT

d_call: .
v_call: TRBV6-5
clone_size: .
j_call: TRBJ1-2
cdr3_aa: CASSQRNYGYTF
cdr3_nt: TGTGCCAGCAGCCAAAGGAACTATGGCTACACCTTC

d_call: TRBD1
v_call: TRBV9
clone_size: .
j_call: TRBJ1-1
cdr3_aa: CASSAHRGNTEAFF
cdr3_nt: TGTGCCAGCAGCGCACACAGGGGGAACACTGAAGCTTTCTTT